The rows below give T cell receptor beta chains drawn from one sample of a study of kidney transplant recipient with SARS-CoV-2 infection. TCRdb used MiXCR to reprocess the reads, holding one entry per CDR3 protein. The repertoire includes some 220,000 distinct CDR3 sequences, 25% to 35% of them detected once, and around 6.8% sits in the top ten. The sequences come from a blood sample, collected at baseline and on roughly day 110 from a kidney transplant recipient. The receptors stem from a male patient in his thirties who had COVID-19 and was a kidney transplant recipient. Some T cells here may be from the graft donor. CDR3s include the opening cysteine and the closing phenylalanine or tryptophan. D genes are given only for firm matches. The size of a clone is reported for some rows only, either as once, few or many, or as a class for expanded clones.

CDR3 DNA	CDR3 protein	J gene	D gene	V gene	clone size
TGTGCCAGCGGCCAGGAAAGGGTACGATTCTACGAGCAGTACTTC	CASGQERVRFYEQYF	TRBJ2-7	.	TRBV4-2	once
TGTGCCAGCCGTCGAACTCATCCACGAAAGACCTATGGCTACACCTTC	CASRRTHPRKTYGYTF	TRBJ1-2	.	TRBV5-8	many
TGTGCCAGCAGTGAAAGTGTTCTGCAGGGGGCCTACAATGAGCAGTTCTTC	CASSESVLQGAYNEQFF	TRBJ2-1	TRBD1	TRBV2	many
TGCAGTGCTAGACTCCTATCGACCCAGTACTTC	CSARLLSTQYF	TRBJ2-5	.	TRBV20-1	.
TGTGCCAGCAGGGATGATCCCCTTGACATCCTTAATGAAAAACTGTTTTTT	CASRDDPLDILNEKLFF	TRBJ1-4	.	TRBV6-5	.
TGTGCCAGCAGCTCACCTAGCGGGAGCCTTCCCTACGAGCAGTACTTC	CASSSPSGSLPYEQYF	TRBJ2-7	TRBD2	TRBV11-1	many
TGTGCCATCGGGGGGACTAGCGGGACTTACCGGGGAGCTGTTTTT	CAIGGTSGTYRGAVF	TRBJ2-2	TRBD2	TRBV6-4	.
TGCGCCAGCAGCGCCGGGAATTCACCCCTCCACTTT	CASSAGNSPLHF	TRBJ1-6	.	TRBV5-1	many
TGCAGTGCTAGGACAGGGATGGGGTATGGCTACACCTTC	CSARTGMGYGYTF	TRBJ1-2	TRBD1	TRBV20-1	few
TGTGCCAACAACCCTCTCCTTTATACCGTCCAAGAGACCCAGTACTTC	CANNPLLYTVQETQYF	TRBJ2-5	.	TRBV7-6	.
TGTGCCAGCAGCTTGGGGGGGCTACGTGGGGCCTACGAGCAGTACTTC	CASSLGGLRGAYEQYF	TRBJ2-7	.	TRBV5-4	many
TGTGCCAGCAACGGACGAATTAAGGCTGGAAAGACCTATGGCTACACCTTC	CASNGRIKAGKTYGYTF	TRBJ1-2	.	TRBV11-1	.
TGTGCCAGCAGTTTTCCCGGGACAGGGCAGTACTTC	CASSFPGTGQYF	TRBJ2-7	TRBD1	TRBV7-6	many